This T cell receptor beta chain is drawn from a study of cytomegalovirus exposure and HLA in healthy donors. V was pared by 5 bases and J by 5 bases, with 17 bases between. Per the germline V gene, CDR1 is SGHAT and CDR2 is FQNNGV. The CDR3 is made up of 15 amino acids. The primer mix had 60 Vbeta and 13 Jbeta primers. The method was immunoSEQ multiplex PCR; TCRdb's version includes in-frame clones alone and lacks a portion of them. The profile covers some 100,000 clones, with 79% appearing a single time and around 4% taken by the ten largest. Sequencing was carried out using PBMCs. The clonotype originates from a female donor in good health and CMV-seropositive. The genes are TRBV11-2 and TRBJ2-3; tentative D call: TRBD2 (6 bases). This chain's CDR3 is CASSPPAAGRDTQYF. CDR3 bases: TGTGCCAGCAGCCCCCCGGCGGCGGGACGAGATACGCAGTATTTT.